This T cell receptor (beta chain) was recovered during a study of CDR3 diversity in severe acne. TCRdb ran MiXCR on the PCR reads and lists one entry per CDR3 protein. The sample holds some 90,000 distinct CDR3 sequences, about half seen once. This CDR3 is built from 17 residues. Germline V gene sequence: CDR1 MGHRA, CDR2 YSYEKL. V was shortened by 3 bases and J by 2 bases, with 16 bases between the two germline ends. Sequenced sample: blood. This TCR was recovered from a male donor in good health, serving as a control. The rearrangement uses TRBV4-1 and TRBJ1-4; a possible D gene is TRBD1 (5 bases). Here the CDR3 reads CASSHEGGATTNEKLFF. The CDR3 bases are TGCGCCAGCAGCCACGAGGGCGGGGCTACTACTAATGAAAAACTGTTTTTT.